This T cell receptor (beta chain) was observed in a study of CD8 T cells in ankylosing spondylitis. The study, taken as a whole, reports: Apparently characteristic of ankylosing spondylitis blood was a TCR beta motif (eight highly homologous variants). Earlier reports found some motif variants in synovial fluid and blood in reactive arthritis. Disease-associated clones were reportedly significantly overrepresented in matched ankylosing spondylitis synovial fluid. Disease-linked clones bore a CD8+ phenotype, appearing relatively rarely in peripheral blood.

TCRdb used MiXCR to reprocess the 5' RACE reads, holding one entry per CDR3 protein. The data show some 39,000 distinct CDR3 sequences, about 10% seen once. This clonotype was observed at least ten times. Antigen: not known. This CDR3 has 15 residues. V lost 3 bases to trimming and J lost 4 bases, with 14 bases between them. Germline CDR1 is MDHEN and CDR2 is SYDVKM. What was sequenced was synovial fluid, either unsorted or a sorted T cell fraction (not recorded which). The chain combines TRBV28 with TRBJ2-3; a weak D match, TRBD2 (6 bases). The receptor was derived from a male donor with ankylosing spondylitis. The CDR3 sequence: CASSFPTSFPDTQYF. In DNA form, the CDR3 reads TGTGCCAGCAGTTTTCCCACTAGCTTTCCAGATACGCAGTATTTT.